This record concerns one TCR beta chain sequence. Its antigen remains unknown. Unique molecular identifiers were incorporated during preparation of the TCRbeta library. TCRdb ran MiXCR on the PCR reads and lists one entry per CDR3 protein. Among approximately 430,000 distinct CDR3 sequences listed, about a sixth were seen once. This CDR3 contains 13 residues. Germline loops: CDR1 DFQATT, CDR2 SNEGSKA (reference sequence). V was clipped by 6 bases and J by 3 bases; unmatched bases: 4. The data are from a study of T-cell reconstitution after alpha-beta-depleted transplantation in children. Findings of the study overall: T cells produced anew were the main source of T-cell counts and diversity one year after transplant.

This specimen was PBMCs, mostly from graft donor cells, taken 360 days after TCRalphabeta/CD19-depleted stem cell transplant. This chain joins TRBV20-1 and TRBJ2-7, with TRBD2 matching over 11 bases. This TCR derives from a boy under three years old who had a stem cell transplant for Wiskott-Aldrich syndrome, so the T cells may come from the graft donor. This CDR3 reads CSAGLAGVYEQYF. CDR3 nucleotides: TGCAGTGCCGGACTAGCGGGTGTCTACGAGCAGTACTTC.